These T cell receptor beta chains were read from a single sample in a study of blood T cell repertoires in COVID-19. Libraries were prepared by immunoSEQ multiplex PCR; TCRdb keeps only in-frame clonotypes and omits some of them. The table records under 100,000 clones, approximately 86% of them present only once. Material for sequencing was peripheral blood. Receptors were obtained from a man in his forties with acute or convalescent COVID-19. Each CDR3 is given with its conserved first and last residue. The D gene is left open where the match is weak. Some rows mark clone size as missing; the rest say once, few, many or name a class of expanded clone.

j_call,v_call,d_call,cdr3_length,clone_size,cdr3_nt,cdr3_aa
TRBJ2-7,TRBV6-1,TRBD2,15,once,TGTGCCAGCAGTGACCCGGGGACTAGCGGCTACGAGCAGTACTTC,CASSDPGTSGYEQYF
TRBJ1-2,TRBV28,NA,14,NA,TGTGCCAGCAGTTTGGGGCATCCTACTAATGGCTACACCTTC,CASSLGHPTNGYTF
TRBJ1-6,TRBV7-9,TRBD1,15,NA,TGTGCCAGCAGCCCGGCAGGGACAGAGGATTCACCCCTCCACTTT,CASSPAGTEDSPLHF
TRBJ1-1,TRBV6-5,NA,14,NA,TGTGCCAGCAGTTACGAGGACATGAACACTGAAGCTTTCTTT,CASSYEDMNTEAFF
TRBJ2-3,TRBV3-1/TRBV3-2,TRBD2,17,NA,TGTGCCAGCAGCCAAGATCTGTGGCGGGGGGGCACAGATACGCAGTATTTT,CASSQDLWRGGTDTQYF
TRBJ2-3,TRBV11-2,TRBD2,18,NA,TGTGCCAGCAGCAACAGACTAGCGGGAGGGCCACTGGCAGATACGCAGTATTTT,CASSNRLAGGPLADTQYF
TRBJ2-7,TRBV19,NA,11,NA,TGTGCCAGTAGCTTGCAGGGCGAGCAGTACTTC,CASSLQGEQYF
TRBJ1-6,TRBV3-1/TRBV3-2,TRBD1,14,NA,TGTGCCAGTAGGGACAGTGCTAATAATTCACCCCTCCACTTT,CASRDSANNSPLHF
TRBJ2-1,TRBV11-3,TRBD2,16,medium-sized,TGTGCCAGCAGCCCCAGCAGTGGCGGGAGGAACAATGAGCAGTTCTTC,CASSPSSGGRNNEQFF
TRBJ2-5,TRBV5-4,NA,16,NA,TGTGCCAGCAGCCCCGTATCTCTAGCTGGGGGGGAGACCCAGTACTTC,CASSPVSLAGGETQYF
TRBJ1-2,TRBV7-8,NA,14,once,TGTGCCAGCAGCTTAGGGGGGCTGAGCTATGGCTACACCTTC,CASSLGGLSYGYTF
TRBJ1-5,TRBV29-1,NA,13,NA,TGCAGCGTTGCGGGGAGGAGCAATCAGCCCCAGCATTTT,CSVAGRSNQPQHF
TRBJ2-5,TRBV7-2,TRBD2,17,NA,TGTGCCAGCAGCTCCCCGGTTCTAGCGGGGGGGGAAGAGACCCAGTACTTC,CASSSPVLAGGEETQYF
TRBJ2-2,TRBV23-1,TRBD1,18,NA,TGCGCCAGCAGTCCTAATAGGCGGGACAGGGTTAACACCGGGGAGCTGTTTTTT,CASSPNRRDRVNTGELFF
TRBJ1-5,TRBV19,TRBD1,16,NA,TGTGCCAGTAGTCTCCCCAGGACAGGGGGAGGTCAGCCCCAGCATTTT,CASSLPRTGGGQPQHF
TRBJ2-7,TRBV11-3,NA,14,once,TGTGCCAGCAGCTTACGTCCGGGTACCTACGAGCAGTACTTC,CASSLRPGTYEQYF
TRBJ2-1,TRBV9,NA,16,NA,TGTGCCAGCAGCGTCCAGGGAGCTAGCGCTTACAATGAGCAGTTCTTC,CASSVQGASAYNEQFF
TRBJ2-2,TRBV7-9,TRBD1,16,NA,TGTGCCAGCAGCTTAGCGACAGGGACGAACACCGGGGAGCTGTTTTTT,CASSLATGTNTGELFF
TRBJ1-1,TRBV9,TRBD1,14,once,TGTGCCAGCAGCGTACTCCAGGGGGACACTGAAGCTTTCTTT,CASSVLQGDTEAFF
TRBJ2-7,TRBV7-2,TRBD2,11,NA,TGTGCCACATCTAGCGGCGACGAGCAGTACTTC,CATSSGDEQYF
TRBJ1-2,TRBV7-6,NA,14,once,TGTGCCAGCAGCTTAGCGGGCAGGGGTTATGGCTACACCTTC,CASSLAGRGYGYTF
TRBJ1-6,TRBV5-1,NA,16,NA,TGCGCCAGCAGCCCTGGACGCGGGGAGTATAATTCACCCCTCCACTTT,CASSPGRGEYNSPLHF
TRBJ2-7,TRBV6-2/TRBV6-3,TRBD1,15,NA,TGTGCCAGCAGTTATTCGGACAGGGGCTCCTACGAGCAGTACTTC,CASSYSDRGSYEQYF
TRBJ2-1,TRBV20-1,NA,11,NA,TGCAGTGCTAGGACTCGGAGTGAGCAGTTCTTC,CSARTRSEQFF
TRBJ2-1,TRBV5-6,TRBD1,16,NA,TGTGCCAGCAGCCGAGCGGACAGGGTTATCTACAATGAGCAGTTCTTC,CASSRADRVIYNEQFF
TRBJ2-3,TRBV7-9,TRBD1,15,NA,TGTGCCAGCAGCCATCCGGACAGGGGGGAAGATACGCAGTATTTT,CASSHPDRGEDTQYF
TRBJ2-3,TRBV4-2,TRBD2,17,NA,TGTGCCAGCAGCCATACCCTCGCGGGAGGGGGCACAGATACGCAGTATTTT,CASSHTLAGGGTDTQYF
TRBJ2-1,TRBV12-3/TRBV12-4,NA,13,NA,TGTGCCAGCAGTTTTTTGGAGGTAGGCGAGCAGTTCTTC,CASSFLEVGEQFF
TRBJ2-5,TRBV5-1,TRBD1,15,NA,TGCGCCAGCGGGACAGGGGGCGCGGGGGAAGAGACCCAGTACTTC,CASGTGGAGEETQYF
TRBJ2-7,TRBV20-1,TRBD2,11,NA,TGCAGTGCGCGGGGGTCCTACGAGCAGTACTTC,CSARGSYEQYF
TRBJ1-2,TRBV6-6,NA,14,NA,TGTGCCAGCAGTAGGGCCCCACAGGCCGGGGGCTACACCTTC,CASSRAPQAGGYTF
TRBJ2-7,TRBV6-5,TRBD2,14,NA,TGTGCCAGCAGACTAGCGGGGGTGACCTACGAGCAGTACTTC,CASRLAGVTYEQYF
TRBJ1-1,TRBV29-1,TRBD1,15,NA,TGCAGCGTTGAAGGACAGGGTAACATGAACACTGAAGCTTTCTTT,CSVEGQGNMNTEAFF
TRBJ2-2,TRBV15,TRBD1,14,NA,TGTGCCACCAGCAATGGACAGGGCACCGGGGAGCTGTTTTTT,CATSNGQGTGELFF
TRBJ2-7,TRBV9,TRBD2,14,NA,TGTGCCAGCAGCGTAGTGGGAGGGTTCGACGAGCAGTACTTC,CASSVVGGFDEQYF